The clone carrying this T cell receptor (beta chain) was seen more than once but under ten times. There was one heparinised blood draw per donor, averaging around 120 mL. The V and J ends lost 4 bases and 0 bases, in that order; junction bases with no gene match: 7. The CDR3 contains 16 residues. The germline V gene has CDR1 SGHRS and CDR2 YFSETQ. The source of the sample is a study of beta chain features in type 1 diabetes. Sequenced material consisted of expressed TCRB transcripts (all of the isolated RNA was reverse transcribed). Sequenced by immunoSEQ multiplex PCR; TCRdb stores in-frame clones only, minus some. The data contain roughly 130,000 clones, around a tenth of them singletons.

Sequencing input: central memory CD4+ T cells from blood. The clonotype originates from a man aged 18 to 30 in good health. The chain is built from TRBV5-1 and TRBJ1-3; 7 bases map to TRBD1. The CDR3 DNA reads TGCGCCAGCAGCAATCCGGGACAGCTCTCTGGAAACACCATATATTTT. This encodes CASSNPGQLSGNTIYF.